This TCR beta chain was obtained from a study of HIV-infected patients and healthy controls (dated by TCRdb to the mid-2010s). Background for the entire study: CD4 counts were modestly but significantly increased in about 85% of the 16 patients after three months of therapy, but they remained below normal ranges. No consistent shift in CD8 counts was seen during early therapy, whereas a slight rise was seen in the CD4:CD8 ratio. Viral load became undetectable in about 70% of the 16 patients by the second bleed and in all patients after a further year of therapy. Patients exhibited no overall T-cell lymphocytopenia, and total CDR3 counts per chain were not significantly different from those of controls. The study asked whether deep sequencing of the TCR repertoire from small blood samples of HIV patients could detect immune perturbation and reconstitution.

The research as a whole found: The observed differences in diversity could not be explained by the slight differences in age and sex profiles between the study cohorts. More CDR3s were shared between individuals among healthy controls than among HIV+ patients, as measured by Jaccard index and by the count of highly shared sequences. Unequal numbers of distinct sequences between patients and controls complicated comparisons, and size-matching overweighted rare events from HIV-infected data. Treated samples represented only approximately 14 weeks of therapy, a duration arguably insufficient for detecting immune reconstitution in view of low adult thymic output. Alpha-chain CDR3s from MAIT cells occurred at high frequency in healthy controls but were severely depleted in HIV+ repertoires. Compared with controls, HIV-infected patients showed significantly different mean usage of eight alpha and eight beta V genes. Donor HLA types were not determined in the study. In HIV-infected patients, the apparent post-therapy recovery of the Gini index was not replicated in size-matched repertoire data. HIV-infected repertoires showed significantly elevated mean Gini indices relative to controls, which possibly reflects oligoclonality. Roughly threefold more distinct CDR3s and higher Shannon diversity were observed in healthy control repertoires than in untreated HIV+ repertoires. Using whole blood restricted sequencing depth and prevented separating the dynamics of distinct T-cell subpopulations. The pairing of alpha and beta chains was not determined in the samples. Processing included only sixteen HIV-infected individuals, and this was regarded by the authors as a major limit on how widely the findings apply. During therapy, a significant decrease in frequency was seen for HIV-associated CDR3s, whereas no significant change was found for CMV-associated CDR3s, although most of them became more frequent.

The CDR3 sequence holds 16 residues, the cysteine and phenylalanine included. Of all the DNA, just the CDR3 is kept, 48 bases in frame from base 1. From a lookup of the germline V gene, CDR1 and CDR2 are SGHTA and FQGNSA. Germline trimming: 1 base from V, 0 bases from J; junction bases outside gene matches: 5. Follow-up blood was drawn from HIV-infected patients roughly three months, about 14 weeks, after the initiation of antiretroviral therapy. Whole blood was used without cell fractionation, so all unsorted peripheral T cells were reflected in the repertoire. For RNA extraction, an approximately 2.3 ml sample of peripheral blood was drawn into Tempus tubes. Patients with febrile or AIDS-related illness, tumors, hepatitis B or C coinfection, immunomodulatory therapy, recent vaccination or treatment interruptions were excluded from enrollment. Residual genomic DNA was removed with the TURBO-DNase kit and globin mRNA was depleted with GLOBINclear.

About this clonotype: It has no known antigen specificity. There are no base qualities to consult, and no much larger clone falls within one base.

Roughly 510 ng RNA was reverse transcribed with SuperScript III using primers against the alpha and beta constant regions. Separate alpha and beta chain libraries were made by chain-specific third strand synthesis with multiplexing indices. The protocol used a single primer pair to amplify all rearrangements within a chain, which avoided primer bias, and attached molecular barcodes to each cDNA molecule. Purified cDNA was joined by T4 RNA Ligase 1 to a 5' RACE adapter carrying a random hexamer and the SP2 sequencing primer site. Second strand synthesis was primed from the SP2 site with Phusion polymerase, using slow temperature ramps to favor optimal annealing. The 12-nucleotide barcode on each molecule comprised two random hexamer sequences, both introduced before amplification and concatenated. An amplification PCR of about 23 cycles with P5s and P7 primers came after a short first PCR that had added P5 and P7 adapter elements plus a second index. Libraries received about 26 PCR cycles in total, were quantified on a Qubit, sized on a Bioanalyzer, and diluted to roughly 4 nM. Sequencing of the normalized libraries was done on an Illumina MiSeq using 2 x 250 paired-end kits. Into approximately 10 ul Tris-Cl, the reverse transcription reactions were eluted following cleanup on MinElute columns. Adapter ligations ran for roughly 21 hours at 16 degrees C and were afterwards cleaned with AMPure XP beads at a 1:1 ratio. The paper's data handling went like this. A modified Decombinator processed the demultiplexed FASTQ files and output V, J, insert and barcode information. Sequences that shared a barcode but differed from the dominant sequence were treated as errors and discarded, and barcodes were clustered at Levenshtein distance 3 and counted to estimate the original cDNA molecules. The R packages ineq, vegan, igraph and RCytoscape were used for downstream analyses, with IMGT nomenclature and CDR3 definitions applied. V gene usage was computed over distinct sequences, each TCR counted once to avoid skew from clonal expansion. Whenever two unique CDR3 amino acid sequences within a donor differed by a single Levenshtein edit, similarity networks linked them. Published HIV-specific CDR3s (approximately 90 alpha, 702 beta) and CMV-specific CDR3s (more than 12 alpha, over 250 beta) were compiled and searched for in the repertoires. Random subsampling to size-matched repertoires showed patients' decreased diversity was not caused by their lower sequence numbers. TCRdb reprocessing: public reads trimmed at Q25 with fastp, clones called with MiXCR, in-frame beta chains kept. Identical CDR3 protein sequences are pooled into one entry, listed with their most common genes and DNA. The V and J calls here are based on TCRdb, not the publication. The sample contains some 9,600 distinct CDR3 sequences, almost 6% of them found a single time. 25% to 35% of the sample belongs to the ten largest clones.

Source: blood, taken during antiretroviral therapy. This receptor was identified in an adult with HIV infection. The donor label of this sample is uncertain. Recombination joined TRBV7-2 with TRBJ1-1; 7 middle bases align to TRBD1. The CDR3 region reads CASSLEPQGLNTEAFF. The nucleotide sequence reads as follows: TGTGCCAGCAGCTTAGAACCACAGGGGTTGAACACTGAAGCTTTCTTT.